Each of the 3 T cell receptor beta chains below was sequenced from the same sample in a study of blood T cell repertoires in COVID-19. The repertoire was sequenced with immunoSEQ multiplex PCR; TCRdb's copy has only in-frame clones and lacks some. The profile covers about 180,000 clones, with about 81% appearing a single time and about 11% taken by the ten largest. The sample was peripheral blood. Source of these receptors: a woman aged 80 or older with COVID-19, enrolled during active disease.

The CDR3 protein is CASSFFRTSGKGGELFF. The CDR3 DNA follows: TGCGCCAGCAGCTTTTTTCGGACTAGCGGGAAAGGCGGGGAGCTGTTTTTT. V usage is TRBV5-1 and J usage is TRBJ2-2; 12 bases fit TRBD2. CDR3 length: 17 residues. J was trimmed by 7 bases and V by 2 bases; bases with no gene match: 9. CDR1 and CDR2 (germline): SGHRS, YFSETQ.

This sequence joins TRBV7-3 and TRBJ2-1; 11 bases fit TRBD2. Trimming cost V 5 bases and J 9 bases; bases outside gene matches: 9. Germline lookup yields CDR1 SGHTA and CDR2 FQGTGA. CDR3 length equals 15 residues. The CDR3 is CASSLSSGTSGEQFF. In DNA form, the CDR3 reads TGTGCCAGCAGCCTGTCGTCCGGGACTAGCGGTGAGCAGTTCTTC.

V is TRBV5-1 and J is TRBJ2-3; TRBD2 matches at 12 bases. Germline CDR1 SGHRS, CDR2 YFSETQ. CDR3 length: 16 amino acids. J lost 4 bases, V lost 3 bases, and 6 bases had no gene match. As DNA, the CDR3 is TGCGCCAGCAGCTGGGGGACTAGCGGGTTGGCAGATACGCAGTATTTT. It translates to CASSWGTSGLADTQYF. The variable domain in full, with the rest retrieved from reference TRBV5-1 and TRBJ2-3, is KAGVTQTPRYLIKTRGQQVTLSCSPISGHRSVSWYQQTPGQGLQFLFEYFSETQRNKGNFPGRFSGRQFSNSRSEMNVSTLELGDSALYLCASSWGTSGLADTQYFGPGTRLTVL.